This TCR beta chain was identified in a study of regulatory T cells in long-lasting Graves disease. V lost 1 base to trimming and J lost 2 bases, with 24 bases between them. The CDR3 totals 19 residues. Per the germline V gene, CDR1 is LGHDT and CDR2 is YNNKEL (reference sequence). Libraries of TCR beta came from iRepertoire HTBI primers plus Arm-PCR of CDR3 regions. TCRdb re-analysed the multiplex PCR reads in MiXCR, keeping a single row per CDR3 protein. The sample contains about 500,000 distinct CDR3 sequences, around 12% of which appear only once. This clonotype was recorded a few times. The time point here: newly diagnosed GD, antithyroid drugs for less than 3 months. Construction of the TCR library relied on RNA isolated from PBMCs. These data also featured in a second study, about T cells in Graves' hyperthyroidism and ophthalmopathy.

Here the sequenced sample was peripheral blood mononuclear cells (PBMCs), taken at new diagnosis, from a patient treated with antithyroid drugs. The J gene is TRBJ2-7, the V gene TRBV3-1, with no clear D. This TCR derives from a woman aged 30 to 39 with Graves disease. The DNA for the CDR3 is TGTGCCAGCAGCCAAGCTATAATATCAGGCGTCCGACAAACCTACGAGCAGTACTTC. This encodes CASSQAIISGVRQTYEQYF.